This TCR beta chain was captured in a study of T cell responses to AZD1222 COVID-19 vaccine. The CDR3 length is 15 residues. Trimming cost V 5 bases and J 3 bases, with 13 bases left between them. The V gene's germline CDR1 is MNHEY and CDR2 SVGEGT. Broader study findings: Females made up more of the donors, who were largely white British, and clonal diversity may have come out too low. Unmutated variant regions reportedly attract nearly half of all spike-specific TCRs.

Turning to this clone: Its specificity is unknown.

Only in-frame clones appear in the TCRdb table, and some are missing; sequencing was by immunoSEQ multiplex PCR. The sample carries approximately 110,000 clones, more than 70% recorded once. Sample: peripheral blood, taken on day 0 of AZD1222 vaccination. The J gene is TRBJ1-4, the V gene TRBV6-2 or TRBV6-3; D uncertain. This receptor was taken from an adult in good health. CDR3 DNA: TGTGCCAGCAGTGAGACCGTTCCGTCTAATGAAAAACTGTTTTTT. Translating it yields CASSETVPSNEKLFF.